The entry below describes one T cell receptor beta chain. Its antigen is still unknown. The V end lost 5 bases, the J end lost 8 bases, and 12 bases lay between the germline ends. CDR3 size: 12 residues. Germline V gene lookup returns CDR1 SEHNR and CDR2 FQNEAQ (reference sequence). The data stem from a study of T cells in pancreatic ductal adenocarcinoma. Regarding the study as a whole: Unique clonotypes were 7.5 to 8.5-fold more numerous in blood than in tumor. Tumor and blood clonality did not differ significantly, about 0.112 versus 0.072.

The protocol was immunoSEQ multiplex PCR, while the TCRdb copy is restricted to in-frame clones and leaves out a portion. The sample lists 85,000 to 120,000 clones, about 95% occurring once. No neoadjuvant therapy was given to the selected pancreatic ductal adenocarcinoma patients before their surgery. The sequence was obtained from a human donor with pancreatic ductal adenocarcinoma. The rearrangement uses TRBV7-9 and TRBJ1-1, with D possibly matching TRBD1 (5 bases). Sequenced input: PBMCs. The CDR3 region has the DNA TGTGCCAGCAGCCCTTCCCAGGGCGAAGCTTTCTTT. Translation: CASSPSQGEAFF.